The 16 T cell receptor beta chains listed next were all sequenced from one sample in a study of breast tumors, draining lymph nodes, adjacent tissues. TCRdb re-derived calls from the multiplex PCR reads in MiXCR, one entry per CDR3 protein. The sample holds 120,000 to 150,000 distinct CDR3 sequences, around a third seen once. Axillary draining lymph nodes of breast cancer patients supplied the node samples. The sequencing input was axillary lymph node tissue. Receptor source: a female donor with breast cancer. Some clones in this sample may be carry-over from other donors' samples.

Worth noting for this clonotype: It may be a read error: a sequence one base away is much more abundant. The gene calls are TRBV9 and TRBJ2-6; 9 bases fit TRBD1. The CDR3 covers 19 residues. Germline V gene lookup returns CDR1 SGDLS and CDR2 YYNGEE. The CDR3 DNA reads TGTGCCAGCAGCTACGGGACAGGGAGTCAGGCTTCTGCGGCCAACGTCCTGACTTTC. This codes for CASSYGTGSQASAANVLTF.

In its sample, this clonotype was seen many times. The DNA for the CDR3 is TGTGCCAGCTCTCGGACGGGACAAGAGACCCAGTACTTC. Translating it yields CASSRTGQETQYF. The chain combines TRBV18 with TRBJ2-5, with D possibly being TRBD2 (5 bases). V lost 6 bases, J lost 2 bases, and 10 bases lay in between. The CDR3 has 13 residues. Germline assignment: CDR1 KGHSH and CDR2 LQKENI.

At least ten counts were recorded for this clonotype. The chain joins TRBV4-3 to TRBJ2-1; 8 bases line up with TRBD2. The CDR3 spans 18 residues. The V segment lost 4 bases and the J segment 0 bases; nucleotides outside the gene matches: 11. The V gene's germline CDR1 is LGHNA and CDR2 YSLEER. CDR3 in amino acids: CASSRWLSGESSYNEQFF. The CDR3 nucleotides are TGCGCCAGCAGCCGATGGCTTAGCGGGGAGAGCTCCTACAATGAGCAGTTCTTC.

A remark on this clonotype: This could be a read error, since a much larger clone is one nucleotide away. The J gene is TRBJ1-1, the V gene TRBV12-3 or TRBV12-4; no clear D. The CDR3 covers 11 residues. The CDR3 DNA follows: TGTGCCAGCTCAGTGAACACTGAAGCTCTCTTT. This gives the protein CASSVNTEALF.

In DNA form, the CDR3 reads TGCAGTGCTATTATGGCGTTGGGGGGCGGTGAAGCTTTCTTT. This sequence encodes CSAIMALGGGEAFF. The chain couples TRBV20-1 to TRBJ1-1, with D tentatively TRBD1 (6 bases). V was trimmed by 4 bases and J by 7 bases, leaving 19 bases between them. This CDR3 contains 14 residues. The germline gives CDR1 DFQATT, CDR2 SNEGSKA (reference sequence).

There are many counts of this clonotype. The CDR3 DNA follows: TGTGCCAGCAGCGGGGGGACAGGGGTCGAGCAGTACTTC. Its protein product is CASSGGTGVEQYF. The chain has TRBV7-6 and TRBJ2-7, with 10 bases aligning to TRBD1. CDR1 is SGHVS, CDR2 FNYEAQ, per germline. The CDR3 has 13 residues. Germline trimming cut 5 bases from V and 6 bases from J; bases unmatched to any gene: 4.

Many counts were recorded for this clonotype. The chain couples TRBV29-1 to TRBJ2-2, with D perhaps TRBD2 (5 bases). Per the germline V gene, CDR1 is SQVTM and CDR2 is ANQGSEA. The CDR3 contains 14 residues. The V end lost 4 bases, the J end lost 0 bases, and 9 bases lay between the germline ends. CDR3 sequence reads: CSVGGRANTGELFF. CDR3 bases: TGCAGCGTTGGAGGGCGCGCGAACACCGGGGAGCTGTTTTTT.

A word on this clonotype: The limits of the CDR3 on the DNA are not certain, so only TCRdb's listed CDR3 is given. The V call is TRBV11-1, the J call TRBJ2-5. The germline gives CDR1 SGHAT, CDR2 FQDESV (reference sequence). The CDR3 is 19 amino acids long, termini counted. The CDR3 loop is CASSFYICSVSGPQETQYF.

CDR3 DNA sequence: TGTGCCAGCAGTCCCAGAAGCCTAGCCAAAAACATTCAGTACTTC. Translating gives CASSPRSLAKNIQYF. The chain combines TRBV6-2 or TRBV6-3 with TRBJ2-4; no definite D call. Trimming took off 5 bases at V and 0 bases at J, with 11 bases between the two ends. From germline, CDR1 is MNHEY and CDR2 SVGEGT. This CDR3 comprises 15 residues.

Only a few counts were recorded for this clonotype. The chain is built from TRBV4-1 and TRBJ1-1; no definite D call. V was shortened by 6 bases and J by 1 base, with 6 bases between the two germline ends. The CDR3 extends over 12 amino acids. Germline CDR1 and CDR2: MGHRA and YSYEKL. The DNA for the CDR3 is TGCGCCAGCAGGTCAGGGAACACTGAAGCTTTCTTT. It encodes CASRSGNTEAFF.

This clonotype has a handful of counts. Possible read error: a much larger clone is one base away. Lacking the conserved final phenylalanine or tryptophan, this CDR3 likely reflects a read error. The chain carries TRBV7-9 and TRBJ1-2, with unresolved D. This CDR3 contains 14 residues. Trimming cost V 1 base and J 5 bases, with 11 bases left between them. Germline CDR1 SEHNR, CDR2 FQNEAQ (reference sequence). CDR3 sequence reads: CASSLGESGYGYTL. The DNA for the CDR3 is TGTGCCAGCAGCTTAGGGGAGTCTGGGTATGGCTACACCCTC.

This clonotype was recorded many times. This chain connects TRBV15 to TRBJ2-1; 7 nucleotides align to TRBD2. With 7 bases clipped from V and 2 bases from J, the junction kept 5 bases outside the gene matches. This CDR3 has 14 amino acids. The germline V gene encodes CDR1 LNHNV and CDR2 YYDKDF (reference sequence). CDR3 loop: CATKKGTTYNEQFF. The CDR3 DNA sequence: TGTGCCACCAAGAAAGGGACTACCTACAATGAGCAGTTCTTC.

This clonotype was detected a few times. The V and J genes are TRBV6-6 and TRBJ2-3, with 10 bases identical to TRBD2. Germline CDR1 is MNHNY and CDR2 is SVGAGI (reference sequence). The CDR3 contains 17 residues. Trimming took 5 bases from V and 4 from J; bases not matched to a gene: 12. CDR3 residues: CASSHEVSAGGPDTQYF. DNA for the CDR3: TGTGCCAGCAGTCACGAGGTTTCAGCGGGGGGGCCAGATACGCAGTATTTT.

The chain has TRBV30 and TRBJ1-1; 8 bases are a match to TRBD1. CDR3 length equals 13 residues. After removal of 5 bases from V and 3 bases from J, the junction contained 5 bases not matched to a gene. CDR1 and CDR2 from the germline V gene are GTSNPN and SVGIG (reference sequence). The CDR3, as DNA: TGTGCCTGGGGACAGGGATTGTACACTGAAGCTTTCTTT. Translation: CAWGQGLYTEAFF. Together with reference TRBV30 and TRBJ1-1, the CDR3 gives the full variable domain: SQTIHQWPATLVQPVGSPLSLECTVEGTSNPNLYWYRQAAGRGLQLLFYSVGIGQISSEVPQNLSASRPQDRQFILSSKKLLLSDSGFYLCAWGQGLYTEAFFGQGTRLTVV.

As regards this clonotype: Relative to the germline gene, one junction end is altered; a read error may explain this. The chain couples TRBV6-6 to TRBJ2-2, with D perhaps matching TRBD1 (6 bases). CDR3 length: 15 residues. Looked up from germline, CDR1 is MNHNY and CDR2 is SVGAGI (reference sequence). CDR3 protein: CACSPPGQNTGELFF. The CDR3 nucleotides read TGTGCCTGCAGTCCCCCGGGACAGAACACCGGGGAGCTGTTTTTT.

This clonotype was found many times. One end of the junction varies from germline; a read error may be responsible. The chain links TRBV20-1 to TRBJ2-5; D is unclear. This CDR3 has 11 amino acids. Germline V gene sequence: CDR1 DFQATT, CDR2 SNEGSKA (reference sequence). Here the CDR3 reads CSASKEETQSF. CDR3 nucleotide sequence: TGCAGTGCGTCGAAAGAAGAGACCCAGTCCTTC.